This T cell receptor (beta chain) is from a study of T cell responses to AZD1222 COVID-19 vaccine. Libraries were prepared by immunoSEQ multiplex PCR; TCRdb keeps only in-frame clonotypes and omits some of them. The table includes 52,000 or so clones, around 84% detected once. Germline lookup yields CDR1 SGHDN and CDR2 FVKESK. J was trimmed by 1 base and V by 4 bases; bases with no gene match: 10. The length of the CDR3 is 17 residues. Source: peripheral blood, taken on day 0 of AZD1222 vaccination. This chain uses TRBV14 with TRBJ2-1; 7 bases are shared with TRBD2. This receptor was taken from an adult in good health. The CDR3 bases are TGTGCCAGCAGCCCTTCGGTTTCAGCGGGATCCTACAATGAGCAGTTCTTC. Translation: CASSPSVSAGSYNEQFF.